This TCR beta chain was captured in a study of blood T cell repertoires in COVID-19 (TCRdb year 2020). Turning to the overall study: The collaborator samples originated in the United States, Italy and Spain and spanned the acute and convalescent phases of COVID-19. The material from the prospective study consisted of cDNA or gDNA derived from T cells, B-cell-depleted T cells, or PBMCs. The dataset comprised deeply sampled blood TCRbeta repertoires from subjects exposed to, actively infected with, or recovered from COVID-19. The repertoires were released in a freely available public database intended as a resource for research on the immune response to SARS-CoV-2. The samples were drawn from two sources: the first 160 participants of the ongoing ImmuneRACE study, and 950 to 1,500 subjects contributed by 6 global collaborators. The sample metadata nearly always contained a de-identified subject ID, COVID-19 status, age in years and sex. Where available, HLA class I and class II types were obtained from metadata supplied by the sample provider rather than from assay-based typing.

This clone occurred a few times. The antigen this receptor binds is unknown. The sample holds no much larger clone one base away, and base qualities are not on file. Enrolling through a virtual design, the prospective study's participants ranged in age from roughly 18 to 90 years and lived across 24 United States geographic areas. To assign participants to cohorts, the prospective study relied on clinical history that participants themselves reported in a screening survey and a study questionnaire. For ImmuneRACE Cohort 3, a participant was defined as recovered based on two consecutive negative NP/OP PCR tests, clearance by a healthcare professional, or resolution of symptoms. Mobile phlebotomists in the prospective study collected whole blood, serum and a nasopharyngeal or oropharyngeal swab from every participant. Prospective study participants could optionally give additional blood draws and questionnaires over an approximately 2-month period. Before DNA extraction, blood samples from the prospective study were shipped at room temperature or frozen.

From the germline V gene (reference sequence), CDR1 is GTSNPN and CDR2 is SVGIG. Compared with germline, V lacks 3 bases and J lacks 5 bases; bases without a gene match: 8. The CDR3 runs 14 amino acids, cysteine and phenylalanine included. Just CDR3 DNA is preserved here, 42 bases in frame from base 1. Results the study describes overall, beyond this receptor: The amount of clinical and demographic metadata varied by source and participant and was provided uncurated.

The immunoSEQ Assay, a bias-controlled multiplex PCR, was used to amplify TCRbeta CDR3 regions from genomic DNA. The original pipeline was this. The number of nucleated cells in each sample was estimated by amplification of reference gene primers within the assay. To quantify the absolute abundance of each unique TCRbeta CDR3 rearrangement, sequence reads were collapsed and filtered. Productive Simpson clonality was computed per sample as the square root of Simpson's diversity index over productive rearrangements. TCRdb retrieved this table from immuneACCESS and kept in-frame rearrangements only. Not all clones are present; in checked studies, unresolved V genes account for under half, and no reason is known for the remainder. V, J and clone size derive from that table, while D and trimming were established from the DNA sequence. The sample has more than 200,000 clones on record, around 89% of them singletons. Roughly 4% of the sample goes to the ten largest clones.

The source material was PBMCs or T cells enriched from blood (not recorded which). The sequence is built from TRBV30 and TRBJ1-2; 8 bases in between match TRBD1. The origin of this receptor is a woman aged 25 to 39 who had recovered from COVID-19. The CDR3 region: CAWRGTGATYGYTF. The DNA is TGTGCCTGGAGGGGGACAGGCGCAACTTATGGCTACACCTTC.